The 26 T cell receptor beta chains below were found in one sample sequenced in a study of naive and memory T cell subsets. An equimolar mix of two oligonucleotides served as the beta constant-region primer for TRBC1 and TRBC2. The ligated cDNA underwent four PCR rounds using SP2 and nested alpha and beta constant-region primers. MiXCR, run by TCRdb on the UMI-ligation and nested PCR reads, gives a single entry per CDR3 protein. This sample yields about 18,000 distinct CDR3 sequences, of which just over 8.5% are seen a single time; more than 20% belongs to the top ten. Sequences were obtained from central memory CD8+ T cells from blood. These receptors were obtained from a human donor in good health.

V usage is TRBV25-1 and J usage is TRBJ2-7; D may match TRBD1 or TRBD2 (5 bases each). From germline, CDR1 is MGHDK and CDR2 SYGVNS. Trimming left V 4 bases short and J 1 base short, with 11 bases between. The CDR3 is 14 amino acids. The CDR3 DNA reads TGTGCCAGCAGTGCCTGGGACCATTCCTACGAGCAGTACTTC. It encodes CASSAWDHSYEQYF.

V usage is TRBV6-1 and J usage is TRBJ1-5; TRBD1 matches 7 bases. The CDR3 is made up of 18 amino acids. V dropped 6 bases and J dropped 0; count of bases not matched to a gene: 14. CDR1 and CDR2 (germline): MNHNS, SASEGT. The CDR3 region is CASRLRGRGAYSNQPQHF. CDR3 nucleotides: TGTGCCAGCAGACTACGAGGCAGGGGGGCGTATAGCAATCAGCCCCAGCATTTT.

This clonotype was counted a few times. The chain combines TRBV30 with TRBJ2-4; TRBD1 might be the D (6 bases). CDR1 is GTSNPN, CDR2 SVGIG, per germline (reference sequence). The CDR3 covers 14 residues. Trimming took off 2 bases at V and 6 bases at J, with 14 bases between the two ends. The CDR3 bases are TGTGCCTGGAGTTTGCTGGGGGCGGGAAACATTCAGTACTTC. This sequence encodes CAWSLLGAGNIQYF.

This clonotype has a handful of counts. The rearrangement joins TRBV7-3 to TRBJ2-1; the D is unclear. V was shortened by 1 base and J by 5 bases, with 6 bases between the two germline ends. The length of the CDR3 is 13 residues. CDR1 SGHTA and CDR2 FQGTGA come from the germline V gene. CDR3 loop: CASSLMGNNEQFF. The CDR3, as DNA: TGTGCCAGCAGCTTAATGGGGAACAATGAGCAGTTCTTC.

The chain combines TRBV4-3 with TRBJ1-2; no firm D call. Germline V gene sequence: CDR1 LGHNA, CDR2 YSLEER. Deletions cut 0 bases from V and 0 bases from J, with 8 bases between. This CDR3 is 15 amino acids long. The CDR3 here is CASSQDPLPNYGYTF. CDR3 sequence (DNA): TGCGCCAGCAGCCAAGATCCGCTTCCTAACTATGGCTACACCTTC.

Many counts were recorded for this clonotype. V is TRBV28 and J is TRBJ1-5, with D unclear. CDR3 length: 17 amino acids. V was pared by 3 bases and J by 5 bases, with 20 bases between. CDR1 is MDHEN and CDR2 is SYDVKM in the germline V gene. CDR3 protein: CASSFWAAPSFHQPQHF. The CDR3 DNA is TGTGCCAGCAGTTTTTGGGCAGCTCCATCGTTTCATCAGCCCCAGCATTTT.

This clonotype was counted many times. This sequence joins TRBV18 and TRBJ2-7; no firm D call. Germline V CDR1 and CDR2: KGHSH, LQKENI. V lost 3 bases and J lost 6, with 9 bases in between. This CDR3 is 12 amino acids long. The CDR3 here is CASSPLSTEQYF. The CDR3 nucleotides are TGTGCCAGCTCACCCCTTTCGACCGAGCAGTACTTC.

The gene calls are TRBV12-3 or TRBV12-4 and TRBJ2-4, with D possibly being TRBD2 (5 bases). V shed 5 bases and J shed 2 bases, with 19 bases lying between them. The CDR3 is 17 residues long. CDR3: CASSTESLGGTKNIQYF. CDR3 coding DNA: TGTGCCAGCAGTACCGAATCACTAGGAGGAACCAAAAACATTCAGTACTTC.

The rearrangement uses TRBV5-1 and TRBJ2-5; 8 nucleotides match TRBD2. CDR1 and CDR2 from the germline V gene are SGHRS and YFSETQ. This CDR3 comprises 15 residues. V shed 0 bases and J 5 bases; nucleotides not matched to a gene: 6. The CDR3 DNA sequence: TGCGCCAGCAGCTTGGACCCGGGACTAGGGGAGACCCAGTACTTC. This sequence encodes CASSLDPGLGETQYF.

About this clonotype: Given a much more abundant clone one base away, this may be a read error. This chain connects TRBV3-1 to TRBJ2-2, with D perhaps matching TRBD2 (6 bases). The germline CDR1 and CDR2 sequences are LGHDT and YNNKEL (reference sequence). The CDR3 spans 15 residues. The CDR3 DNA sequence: TGTGCCAGCAGCGGCCCCGGGACTTACACCTGGGAGCTGTTTTTT. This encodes CASSGPGTYTWELFF.

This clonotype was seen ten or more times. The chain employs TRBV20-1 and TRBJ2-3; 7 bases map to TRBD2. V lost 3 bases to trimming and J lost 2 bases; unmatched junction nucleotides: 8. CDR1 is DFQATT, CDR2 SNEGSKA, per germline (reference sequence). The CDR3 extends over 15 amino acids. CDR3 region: CSASVAGDPTDTQYF. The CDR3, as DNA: TGCAGTGCTAGCGTCGCGGGGGACCCCACAGATACGCAGTATTTT.

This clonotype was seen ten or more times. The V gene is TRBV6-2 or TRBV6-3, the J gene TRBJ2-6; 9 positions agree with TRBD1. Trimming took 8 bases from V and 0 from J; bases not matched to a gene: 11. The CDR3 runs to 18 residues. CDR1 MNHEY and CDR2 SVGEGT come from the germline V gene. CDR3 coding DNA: TGTGCCAGCTCGTCAGGGACAGGGCTACGCTCTGGGGCCAACGTCCTGACTTTC. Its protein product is CASSSGTGLRSGANVLTF.

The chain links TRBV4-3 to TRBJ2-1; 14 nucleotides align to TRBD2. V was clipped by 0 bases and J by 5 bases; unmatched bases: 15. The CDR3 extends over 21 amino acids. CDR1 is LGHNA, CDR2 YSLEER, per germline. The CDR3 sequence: CASSQEWGPGTSGSCHNEQFF. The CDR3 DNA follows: TGCGCCAGCAGCCAAGAATGGGGCCCCGGGACTAGCGGGAGTTGCCACAATGAGCAGTTCTTC.

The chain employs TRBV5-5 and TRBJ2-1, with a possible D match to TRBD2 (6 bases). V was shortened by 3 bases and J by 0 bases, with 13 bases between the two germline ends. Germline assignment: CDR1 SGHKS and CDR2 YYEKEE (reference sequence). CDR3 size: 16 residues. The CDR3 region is CASSSELAPSYNEQFF. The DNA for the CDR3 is TGTGCCAGCAGCTCCGAACTAGCCCCCTCCTACAATGAGCAGTTCTTC.

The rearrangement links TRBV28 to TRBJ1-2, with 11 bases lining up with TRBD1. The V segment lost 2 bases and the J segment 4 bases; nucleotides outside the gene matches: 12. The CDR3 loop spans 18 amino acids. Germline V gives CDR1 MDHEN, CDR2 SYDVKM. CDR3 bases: TGTGCCAGCAGTTTACCCCTCGCCCCCGGGACAGGGGGCTATGGCTACACCTTC. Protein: CASSLPLAPGTGGYGYTF.

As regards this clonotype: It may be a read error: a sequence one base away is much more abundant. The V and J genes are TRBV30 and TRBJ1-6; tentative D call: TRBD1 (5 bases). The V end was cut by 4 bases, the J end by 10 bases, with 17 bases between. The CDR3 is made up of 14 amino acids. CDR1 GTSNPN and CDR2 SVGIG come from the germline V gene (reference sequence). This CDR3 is CAWTKRHRGSPLHF. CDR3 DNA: TGTGCCTGGACCAAACGACACCGGGGGTCACCCCTCCACTTT. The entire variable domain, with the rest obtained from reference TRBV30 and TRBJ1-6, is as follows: SQTIHQWPATLVQPVGSPLSLECTVEGTSNPNLYWYRQAAGRGLQLLFYSVGIGQISSEVPQNLSASRPQDRQFILSSKKLLLSDSGFYLCAWTKRHRGSPLHFGNGTRLTVT.

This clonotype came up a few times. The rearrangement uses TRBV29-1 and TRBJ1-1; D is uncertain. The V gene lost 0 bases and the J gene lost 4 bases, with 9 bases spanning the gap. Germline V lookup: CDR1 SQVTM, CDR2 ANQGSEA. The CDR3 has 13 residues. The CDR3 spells CSVEEAEGTEAFF. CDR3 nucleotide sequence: TGCAGCGTTGAAGAGGCTGAGGGCACTGAAGCTTTCTTT.

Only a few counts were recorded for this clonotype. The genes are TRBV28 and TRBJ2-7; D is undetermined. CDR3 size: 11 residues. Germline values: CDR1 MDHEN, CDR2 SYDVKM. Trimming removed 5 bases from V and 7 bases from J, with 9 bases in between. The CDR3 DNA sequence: TGTGCCAGCAGTACACTGGGGGAGCAGTACTTC. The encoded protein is CASSTLGEQYF.

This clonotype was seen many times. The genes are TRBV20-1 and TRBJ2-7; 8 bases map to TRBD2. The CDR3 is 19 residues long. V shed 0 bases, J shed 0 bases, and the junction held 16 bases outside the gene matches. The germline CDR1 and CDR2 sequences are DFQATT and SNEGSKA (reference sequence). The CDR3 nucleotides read TGCAGTGCTAGAGAGAGACTAGCGTCAAGAGCTATGATCTCCTACGAGCAGTACTTC. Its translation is CSARERLASRAMISYEQYF.

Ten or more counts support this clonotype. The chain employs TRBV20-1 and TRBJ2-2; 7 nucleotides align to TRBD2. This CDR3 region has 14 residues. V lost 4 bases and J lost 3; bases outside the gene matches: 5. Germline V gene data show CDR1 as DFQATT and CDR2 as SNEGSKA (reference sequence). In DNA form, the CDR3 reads TGCAGTGCTAAAGGGCTAGCGGACACCGGGGAGCTGTTTTTT. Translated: CSAKGLADTGELFF.

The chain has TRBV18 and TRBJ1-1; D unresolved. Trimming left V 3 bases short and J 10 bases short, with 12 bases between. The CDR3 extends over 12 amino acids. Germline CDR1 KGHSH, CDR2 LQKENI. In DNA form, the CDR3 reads TGTGCCAGCTCACCGACGAGTAAGGTAGCTTTCTTT. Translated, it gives CASSPTSKVAFF.

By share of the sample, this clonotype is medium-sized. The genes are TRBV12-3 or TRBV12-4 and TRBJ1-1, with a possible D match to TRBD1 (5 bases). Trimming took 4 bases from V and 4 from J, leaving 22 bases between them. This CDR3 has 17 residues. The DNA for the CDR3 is TGTGCCAGCAGTTCCAACGAGGCGTCCTCGGGGGGCACTGAAGCTTTCTTT. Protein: CASSSNEASSGGTEAFF.

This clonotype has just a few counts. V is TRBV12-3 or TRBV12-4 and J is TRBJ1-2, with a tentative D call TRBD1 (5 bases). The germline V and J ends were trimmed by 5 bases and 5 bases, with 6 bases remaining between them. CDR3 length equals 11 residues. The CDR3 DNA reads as TGTGCCAGCAGTAAGGGGTATGGCTACACCTTC. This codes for CASSKGYGYTF.

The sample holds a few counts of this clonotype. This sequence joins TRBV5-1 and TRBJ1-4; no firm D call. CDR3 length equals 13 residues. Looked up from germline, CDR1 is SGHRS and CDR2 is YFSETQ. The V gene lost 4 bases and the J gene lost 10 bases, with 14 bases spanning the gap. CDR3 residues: CASSPRPVAKLFF. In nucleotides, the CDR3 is TGCGCCAGCAGCCCCCGGCCGGTGGCAAAACTGTTTTTT.

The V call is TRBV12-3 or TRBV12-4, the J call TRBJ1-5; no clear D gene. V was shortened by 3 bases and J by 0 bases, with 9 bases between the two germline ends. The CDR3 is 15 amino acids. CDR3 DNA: TGTGCCAGCAGTTTGCCGCCTTTTAGCAATCAGCCCCAGCATTTT. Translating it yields CASSLPPFSNQPQHF.

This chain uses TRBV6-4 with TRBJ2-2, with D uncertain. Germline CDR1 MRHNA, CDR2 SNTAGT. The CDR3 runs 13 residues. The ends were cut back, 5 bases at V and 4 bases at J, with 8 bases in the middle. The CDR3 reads CASSPEFTGELFF. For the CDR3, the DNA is TGTGCCAGCAGTCCCGAGTTCACCGGGGAGCTGTTTTTT.